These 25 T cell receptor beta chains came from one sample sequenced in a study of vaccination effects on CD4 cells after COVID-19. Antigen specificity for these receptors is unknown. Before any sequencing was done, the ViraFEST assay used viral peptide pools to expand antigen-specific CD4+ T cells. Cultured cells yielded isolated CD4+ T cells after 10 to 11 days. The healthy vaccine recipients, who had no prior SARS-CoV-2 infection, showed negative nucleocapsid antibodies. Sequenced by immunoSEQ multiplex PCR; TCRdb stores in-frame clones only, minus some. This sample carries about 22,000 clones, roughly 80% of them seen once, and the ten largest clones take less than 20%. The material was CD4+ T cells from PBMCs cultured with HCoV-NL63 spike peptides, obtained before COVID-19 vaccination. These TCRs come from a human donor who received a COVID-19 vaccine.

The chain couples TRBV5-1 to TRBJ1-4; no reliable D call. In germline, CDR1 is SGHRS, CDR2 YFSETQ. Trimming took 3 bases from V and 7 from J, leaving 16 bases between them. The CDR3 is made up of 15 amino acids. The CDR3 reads CASSSRTPEGEKLFF. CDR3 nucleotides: TGCGCCAGCAGCTCCCGGACCCCCGAGGGTGAAAAACTGTTTTTT.

CDR3 protein: CAWSIGLAGSRDTQYF. The CDR3 bases are TGTGCCTGGAGTATCGGACTAGCGGGAAGTAGGGATACGCAGTATTTT. The chain joins TRBV30 to TRBJ2-3, with 12 bases aligning to TRBD2. V was clipped by 2 bases and J by 6 bases; unmatched bases: 9. Germline V CDR1 and CDR2: GTSNPN, SVGIG (reference sequence). The CDR3 loop spans 16 amino acids.

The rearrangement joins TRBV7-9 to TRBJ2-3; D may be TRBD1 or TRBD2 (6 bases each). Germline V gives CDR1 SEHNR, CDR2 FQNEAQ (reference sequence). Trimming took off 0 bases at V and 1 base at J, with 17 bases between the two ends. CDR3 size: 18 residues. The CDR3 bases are TGTGCCAGCAGCTTAGCGAGGGGGGTAAAGCGGGGCACAGATACGCAGTATTTT. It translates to CASSLARGVKRGTDTQYF.

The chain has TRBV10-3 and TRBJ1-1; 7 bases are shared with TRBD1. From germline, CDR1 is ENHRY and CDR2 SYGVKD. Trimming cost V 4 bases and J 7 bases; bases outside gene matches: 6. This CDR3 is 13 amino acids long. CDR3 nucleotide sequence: TGTGCCATCAGTGGGCAGGGGGGAAATGAAGCTTTCTTT. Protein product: CAISGQGGNEAFF.

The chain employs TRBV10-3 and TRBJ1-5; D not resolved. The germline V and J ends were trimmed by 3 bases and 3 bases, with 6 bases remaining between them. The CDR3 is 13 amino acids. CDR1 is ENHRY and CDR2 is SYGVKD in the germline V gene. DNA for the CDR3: TGTGCCATCAGTGAAAGGTTCAATCAGCCCCAGCATTTT. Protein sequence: CAISERFNQPQHF.

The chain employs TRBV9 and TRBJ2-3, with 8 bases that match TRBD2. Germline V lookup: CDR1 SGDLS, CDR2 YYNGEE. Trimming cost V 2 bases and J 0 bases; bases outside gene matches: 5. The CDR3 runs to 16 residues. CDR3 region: CASSVTSGLSTDTQYF. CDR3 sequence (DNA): TGTGCCAGCAGCGTTACTAGCGGCCTTAGCACAGATACGCAGTATTTT.

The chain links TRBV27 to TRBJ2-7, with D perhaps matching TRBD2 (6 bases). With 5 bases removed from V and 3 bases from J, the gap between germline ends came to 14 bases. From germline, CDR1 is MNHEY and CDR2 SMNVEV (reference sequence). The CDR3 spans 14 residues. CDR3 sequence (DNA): TGTGCCAGCAGTCCCAGGAGGGCAGACTACGAGCAGTACTTC. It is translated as CASSPRRADYEQYF.

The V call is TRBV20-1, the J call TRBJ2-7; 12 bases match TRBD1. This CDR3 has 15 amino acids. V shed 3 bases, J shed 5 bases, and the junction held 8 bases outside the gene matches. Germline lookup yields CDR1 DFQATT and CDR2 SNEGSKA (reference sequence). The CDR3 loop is CSASWTGTGGHEQYF. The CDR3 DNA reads TGCAGTGCTAGTTGGACCGGGACAGGGGGCCACGAGCAGTACTTC.

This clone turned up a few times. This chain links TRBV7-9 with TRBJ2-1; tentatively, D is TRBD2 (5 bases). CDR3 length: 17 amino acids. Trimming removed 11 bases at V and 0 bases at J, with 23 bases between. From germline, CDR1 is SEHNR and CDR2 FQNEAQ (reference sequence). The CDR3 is CAGGSEYGVGSYNEQFF. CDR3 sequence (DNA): TGTGCCGGTGGAAGTGAGTACGGGGTTGGCTCCTACAATGAGCAGTTCTTC.

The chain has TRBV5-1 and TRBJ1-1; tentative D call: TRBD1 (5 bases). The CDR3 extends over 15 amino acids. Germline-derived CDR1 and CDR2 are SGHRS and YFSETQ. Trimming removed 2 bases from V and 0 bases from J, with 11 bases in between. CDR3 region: CASSFGATVNTEAFF. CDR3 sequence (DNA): TGCGCCAGCAGCTTTGGGGCTACAGTGAACACTGAAGCTTTCTTT.

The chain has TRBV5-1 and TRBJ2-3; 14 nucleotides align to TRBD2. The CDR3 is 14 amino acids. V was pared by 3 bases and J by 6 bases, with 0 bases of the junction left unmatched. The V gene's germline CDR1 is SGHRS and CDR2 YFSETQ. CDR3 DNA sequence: TGCGCCAGCAGCTGGACTAGCGGGAGGGATACGCAGTATTTT. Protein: CASSWTSGRDTQYF.

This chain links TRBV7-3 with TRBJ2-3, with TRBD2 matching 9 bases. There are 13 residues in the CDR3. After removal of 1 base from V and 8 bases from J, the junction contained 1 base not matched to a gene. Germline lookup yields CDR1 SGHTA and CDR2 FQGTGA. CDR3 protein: CASSLILAGTQYF. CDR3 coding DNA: TGTGCCAGCAGCTTAATACTAGCGGGTACGCAGTATTTT.

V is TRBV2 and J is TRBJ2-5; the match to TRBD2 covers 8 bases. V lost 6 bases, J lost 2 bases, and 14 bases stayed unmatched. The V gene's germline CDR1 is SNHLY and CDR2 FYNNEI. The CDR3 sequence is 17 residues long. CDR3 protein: CASRKDSRRGGQETQYF. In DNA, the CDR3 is TGTGCCAGCAGAAAAGACAGCCGTCGGGGGGGACAAGAGACCCAGTACTTC.

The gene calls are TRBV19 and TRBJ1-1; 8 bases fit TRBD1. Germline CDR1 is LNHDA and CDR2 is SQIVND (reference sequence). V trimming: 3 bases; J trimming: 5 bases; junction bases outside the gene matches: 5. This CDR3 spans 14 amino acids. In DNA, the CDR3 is TGTGCCAGTAGTATCAACAGGGGGGGAACTGAAGCTTTCTTT. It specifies CASSINRGGTEAFF.

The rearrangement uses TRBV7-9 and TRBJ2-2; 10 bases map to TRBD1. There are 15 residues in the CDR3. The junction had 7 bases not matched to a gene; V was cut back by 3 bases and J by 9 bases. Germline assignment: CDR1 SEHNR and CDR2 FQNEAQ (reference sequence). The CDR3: CASSLQGTGERELFF. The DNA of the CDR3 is TGTGCCAGCAGCTTGCAGGGGACAGGGGAGAGGGAGCTGTTTTTT.

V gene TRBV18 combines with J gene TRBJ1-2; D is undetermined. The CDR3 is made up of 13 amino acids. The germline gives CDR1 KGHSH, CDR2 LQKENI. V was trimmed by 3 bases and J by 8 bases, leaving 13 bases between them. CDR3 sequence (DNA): TGTGCCAGCTCACCCCCATCCGAAAGCGGCTACACCTTC. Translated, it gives CASSPPSESGYTF.

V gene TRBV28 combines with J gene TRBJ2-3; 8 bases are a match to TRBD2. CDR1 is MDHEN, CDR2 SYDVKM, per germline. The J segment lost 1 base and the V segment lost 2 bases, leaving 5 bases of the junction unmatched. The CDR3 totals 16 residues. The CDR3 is CASSLGAGVRTDTQYF. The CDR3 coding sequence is TGTGCCAGCAGTTTAGGAGCGGGAGTTCGCACAGATACGCAGTATTTT. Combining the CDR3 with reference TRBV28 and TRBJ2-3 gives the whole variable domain DVKVTQSSRYLVKRTGEKVFLECVQDMDHENMFWYRQDPGLGLRLIYFSYDVKMKEKGDIPEGYSVSREKKERFSLILESASTNQTSMYLCASSLGAGVRTDTQYFGPGTRLTVL.

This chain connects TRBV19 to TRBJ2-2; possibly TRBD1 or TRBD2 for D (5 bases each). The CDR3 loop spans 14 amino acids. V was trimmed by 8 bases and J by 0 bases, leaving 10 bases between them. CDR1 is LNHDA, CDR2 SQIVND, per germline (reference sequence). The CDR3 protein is CASCRGPNTGELFF. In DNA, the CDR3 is TGTGCCAGTTGTAGGGGACCGAACACCGGGGAGCTGTTTTTT.

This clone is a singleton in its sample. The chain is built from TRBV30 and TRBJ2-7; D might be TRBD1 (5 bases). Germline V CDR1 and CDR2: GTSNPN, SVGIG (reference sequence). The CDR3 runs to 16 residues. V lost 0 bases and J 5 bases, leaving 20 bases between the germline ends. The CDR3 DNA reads TGTGCCTGGAGTGTACTCCTCACAGGTCGGACCGACGAGCAGTACTTC. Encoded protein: CAWSVLLTGRTDEQYF.

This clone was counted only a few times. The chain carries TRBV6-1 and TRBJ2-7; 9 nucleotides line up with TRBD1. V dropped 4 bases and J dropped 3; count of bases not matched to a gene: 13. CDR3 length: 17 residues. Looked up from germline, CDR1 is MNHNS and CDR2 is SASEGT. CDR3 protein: CASSGGAGTGNGYEQYF. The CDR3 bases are TGTGCCAGCAGTGGGGGGGCCGGGACAGGGAATGGCTACGAGCAGTACTTC.

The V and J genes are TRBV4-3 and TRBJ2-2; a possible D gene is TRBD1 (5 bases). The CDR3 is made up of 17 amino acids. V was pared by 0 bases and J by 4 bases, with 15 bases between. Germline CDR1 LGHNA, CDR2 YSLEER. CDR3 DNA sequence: TGCGCCAGCAGCCAAGATCGGACAAGGCTCCTCACCGGGGAGCTGTTTTTT. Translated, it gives CASSQDRTRLLTGELFF.

The CDR3 is CASSRGQRTYEQYF. The CDR3 nucleotides are TGTGCCAGTAGTAGAGGACAGAGGACCTACGAGCAGTACTTC. V and J are TRBV19 and TRBJ2-7; D is perhaps TRBD1 (6 bases). The CDR3 is 14 residues long. The germline gives CDR1 LNHDA, CDR2 SQIVND (reference sequence). V gave up 4 bases and J gave up 2 bases, with 12 bases separating them.

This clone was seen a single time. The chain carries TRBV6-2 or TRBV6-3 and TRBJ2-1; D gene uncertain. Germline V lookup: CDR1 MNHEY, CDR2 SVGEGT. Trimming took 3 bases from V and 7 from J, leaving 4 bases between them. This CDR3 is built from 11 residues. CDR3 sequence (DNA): TGTGCCAGCAGTTATAGGAATGAGCAGTTCTTC. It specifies CASSYRNEQFF.

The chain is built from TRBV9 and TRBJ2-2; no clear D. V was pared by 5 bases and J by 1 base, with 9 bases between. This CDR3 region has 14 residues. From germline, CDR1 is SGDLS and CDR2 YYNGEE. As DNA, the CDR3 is TGTGCCAGCAGGAGACAAAGGAACACCGGGGAGCTGTTTTTT. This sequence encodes CASRRQRNTGELFF. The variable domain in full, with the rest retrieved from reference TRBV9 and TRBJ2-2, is DSGVTQTPKHLITATGQRVTLRCSPRSGDLSVYWYQQSLDQGLQFLIQYYNGEERAKGNILERFSAQQFPDLHSELNLSSLELGDSALYFCASRRQRNTGELFFGEGSRLTVL.

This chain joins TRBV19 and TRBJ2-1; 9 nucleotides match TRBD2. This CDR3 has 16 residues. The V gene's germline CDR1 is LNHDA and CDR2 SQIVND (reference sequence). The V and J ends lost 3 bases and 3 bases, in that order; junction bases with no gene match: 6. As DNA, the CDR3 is TGTGCCAGTAGTATCGTATTTAGCGGGAGCTACAATGAGCAGTTCTTC. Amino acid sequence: CASSIVFSGSYNEQFF.